The rows below give T cell receptor beta chains drawn from one sample of a study of T cell repertoires in cytomegalovirus infection. TCRdb reprocessed the reads via MiXCR and lists one record per CDR3 protein. This repertoire shows 200,000 or so distinct CDR3 sequences, approximately 19% found once; its top ten account for just under 3%. The sequenced material came from PBMCs. These receptors were taken from a human donor in good health (CMV status not recorded). Some clones in this sample may be carry-over from other donors' samples. Both conserved end residues are part of each CDR3. Fields, in order: D gene, clone size, J gene, V gene, CDR3 DNA, CDR3 protein. The D gene is left open where the match is weak. Clone size is stated in some rows and not others, as once, few, many or a class when expanded.

NA,many,TRBJ2-7,TRBV10-3,TGTGCCATCAGTGACGTCAGCTACGAGCAGTACTTC,CAISDVSYEQYF
NA,NA,TRBJ1-1,TRBV12-3/TRBV12-4,TGTGCCAGCAGTTCAGTGGCGGCGGGGGTGGCTGAAGCTTTCTTT,CASSSVAAGVAEAFF
NA,NA,TRBJ1-2,TRBV28,TGTGCCAGCAGTACAACGGCCTATGGCTACACCTTC,CASSTTAYGYTF
NA,few,TRBJ2-2,TRBV19,TGTGCCAGTACTTATAGTGGTGCGAACACCGGGGAGCTGTTTTTT,CASTYSGANTGELFF
TRBD1,NA,TRBJ2-7,TRBV2,TGTGCCAGCAGGGCCGGGACAGGGCGGGACGAGCAGTACTTC,CASRAGTGRDEQYF
NA,many,TRBJ2-7,TRBV4-1,TGCGCCAGCAGCCTCGACCCGACCTACGAGCAGTACTTC,CASSLDPTYEQYF
TRBD2,NA,TRBJ2-5,TRBV5-1,TGCGCCAGCAGGATGCTTCCTAGCGGGGAAGAGACCCAGTACTTC,CASRMLPSGEETQYF
NA,NA,TRBJ2-7,TRBV27,TGTGCCAGCAGCCCCGGGACGCTGAGCTCCTACGAGCAGTACTTC,CASSPGTLSSYEQYF
NA,NA,TRBJ2-3,TRBV27,TGTGCCAGCAGTACCCTGCGGGATACGCAGTATTTT,CASSTLRDTQYF
NA,many,TRBJ2-7,TRBV7-6,TGTGCCAGCAGCTTCTTCGGGGAAGGGTCCTACGAGCAGTACTTC,CASSFFGEGSYEQYF
TRBD1,few,TRBJ2-2,TRBV28,TGTGCCAGCAGTTTTGGGGGACAGGGTACCGTCTTCGGGGAGCTGTTTTTT,CASSFGGQGTVFGELFF
NA,NA,TRBJ1-4,TRBV12-3/TRBV12-4,TGTGCCAGCAGTACCCGACAGAGGCCTAATGAAAAACTGTTTTTT,CASSTRQRPNEKLFF
NA,NA,TRBJ1-6,TRBV5-1,TGCGCCAGCAGCTTGGAGGGTAGTAATTCACCCCTCCACTTT,CASSLEGSNSPLHF
TRBD2,many,TRBJ2-7,TRBV7-2,TGTGCCAGCAGCCAGCGGGAGAGACGGGGGGAGCAGTACTTC,CASSQRERRGEQYF
TRBD1,NA,TRBJ1-4,TRBV29-1,TGCAGCGCCCGACAGGGGAGTGAAAAACTGTTTTTT,CSARQGSEKLFF
TRBD2,NA,TRBJ2-1,TRBV7-3,TGTGCCAGCAGCTTAACTAGGACTAGCGACTACAATGAGCAGTTCTTC,CASSLTRTSDYNEQFF
NA,few,TRBJ2-7,TRBV7-9,TGTGCCAGCAGCTCACAGGGGAGGTACGAGCAGTACTTC,CASSSQGRYEQYF
TRBD2,NA,TRBJ2-1,TRBV5-1,TGCGCCAGCAGCCCGGGACTAGCGGGCCCCTGGGAGCAGTTCTTC,CASSPGLAGPWEQFF
NA,many,TRBJ2-7,TRBV7-3,TGTGCCAGCAGCTTAATGCGAGCAGAATCCTACGAGCAGTACTTC,CASSLMRAESYEQYF
TRBD2,few,TRBJ2-7,TRBV7-9,TGTGCCAGCAGAACCGGGACTAGCGGTGCCTACGAGCAGTACTTC,CASRTGTSGAYEQYF
NA,NA,TRBJ2-3,TRBV20-1,TGCAGTGCTACCCCCCCGGGGCGCACAGATACGCAGTATTTT,CSATPPGRTDTQYF
NA,many,TRBJ1-1,TRBV7-3,TGTGCCAGCAGTTTTTCCCAGGACACTGAAGCTTTCTTT,CASSFSQDTEAFF
TRBD2,NA,TRBJ2-7,TRBV5-1,TGCGCCAGCAGCTCGAGGACTAGCGGGATTTTCGAGCAGTACTTC,CASSSRTSGIFEQYF
TRBD1,few,TRBJ2-7,TRBV6-1,TGTGCCAGCACCCTCCGGGACAGGGTGAGTTGGCAGTACTTC,CASTLRDRVSWQYF
TRBD1,NA,TRBJ2-3,TRBV28,TGTGCCAGCAGTGAACTGACAGGGGGAACAGATACGCAGTATTTT,CASSELTGGTDTQYF
NA,NA,TRBJ2-5,TRBV6-1,TGTGCCAGCAGTGAGGGTCTCCGGCATCCAGGATTAGAGACCCAGTACTTC,CASSEGLRHPGLETQYF
TRBD1,few,TRBJ1-2,TRBV20-1,TGCAGTGCTAGGGGTGACAGGGAAAGCTATGGCTACACCTTC,CSARGDRESYGYTF
NA,NA,TRBJ2-1,TRBV5-6,TGTGCCAGCAGCTCGCGACCCGAACCAACTTACAATGAGCAGTTCTTC,CASSSRPEPTYNEQFF
TRBD2,NA,TRBJ2-7,TRBV7-2,TGTGCCAGCAGCGGTAGCGGGGACGCCTACGAGCAGTACTTC,CASSGSGDAYEQYF
NA,many,TRBJ2-2,TRBV7-2,TGTGCCAGCAGCTCATACACCGGGGAGCTGTTTTTT,CASSSYTGELFF
NA,many,TRBJ1-6,TRBV25-1,TGTGCCAGCAGTCAAGGGGATGGATCACCCCTCCACTTT,CASSQGDGSPLHF
NA,few,TRBJ1-1,TRBV19,TGTGCCAGTAGGAGTTCTTTGAACACTGAAGCTTTCTTT,CASRSSLNTEAFF
NA,many,TRBJ2-7,TRBV25-1,TGTGCCAGCAGTGATCCACGGGACTACGAGCAGTACTTC,CASSDPRDYEQYF
TRBD2,NA,TRBJ2-4,TRBV5-5,TGTGCCAGCAGCTTGGGGGGGGGGGGGATTGCCAAAAACATTCAGTACTTC,CASSLGGGGIAKNIQYF
NA,NA,TRBJ1-1,TRBV19,TGTGCCAGTAGTGTGCGGAAGGCAGCAGCTTTCTTT,CASSVRKAAAFF
NA,many,TRBJ2-2,TRBV7-2,TGTGCCAGCAGCTTAAGCCGTACGAACACCGGGGAGCTGTTTTTT,CASSLSRTNTGELFF
TRBD1,NA,TRBJ2-2,TRBV19,TGTGCCAGTAGTGGCGGGACAGGGGTCACCGGGGAGCTGTTTTTT,CASSGGTGVTGELFF
NA,NA,TRBJ1-1,TRBV7-9,TGTGCCAGCAGCCCTTCCCTGGCGGGTTCCACTGAAGCTTTCTTT,CASSPSLAGSTEAFF
NA,many,TRBJ2-1,TRBV7-2,TGTGCCAGCAGCTTAGCGCGGACAGCCTACAATGAGCAGTTCTTC,CASSLARTAYNEQFF
TRBD1,many,TRBJ1-2,TRBV7-8,TGTGCCAGCAGCCCCCTTCGGGACAGGGGTCCCTATGGCTACACCTTC,CASSPLRDRGPYGYTF
TRBD1,few,TRBJ2-3,TRBV19,TGTGCCAGTAGGAACCGGGACAGAACTAGCACAGATACGCAGTATTTT,CASRNRDRTSTDTQYF
TRBD1,NA,TRBJ1-1,TRBV29-1,TGCAGCGTAGCTCAGGGGGCCGGAACTGAAGCTTTCTTT,CSVAQGAGTEAFF
NA,few,TRBJ2-1,TRBV28,TGTGCCAGAGGACATATAGAGCAGTTCTTC,CARGHIEQFF
NA,NA,TRBJ2-2,TRBV19,TGTGCCAGTAGTTCACCAGGGGGAGGCACCGGGGAGCTGTTTTTT,CASSSPGGGTGELFF
NA,many,TRBJ2-1,TRBV7-2,TGTGCCAGCAGCTCGAGGAGCTACAATGAGCAGTTCTTC,CASSSRSYNEQFF
NA,NA,TRBJ1-5,TRBV12-3/TRBV12-4,TGTGCCAGCAGTTCCCAAAGGGGGGGGCCCCAGCATTTT,CASSSQRGGPQHF
TRBD2,many,TRBJ2-1,TRBV20-1,TGCAGTGCTAGAGCCGCGGGAGATTGGAATGAGCAGTTCTTC,CSARAAGDWNEQFF
TRBD2,NA,TRBJ2-7,TRBV27,TGTGCCAGCAGTCGAGCGGGAGCCTACGAGCAGTACTTC,CASSRAGAYEQYF
NA,many,TRBJ1-1,TRBV12-3/TRBV12-4,TGTGCCAGCAGTTTTCCGGACACTGAAGCTTTCTTT,CASSFPDTEAFF
TRBD1,few,TRBJ2-7,TRBV7-9,TGTGCCAGCAGCTCAGACAGGGCAAGCTCCTACGAGCAGTACTTC,CASSSDRASSYEQYF
NA,many,TRBJ1-1,TRBV7-2,TGTGCCAGCAGCTCCTACAACCCCGGGACACTCCGAATGAACACTGAAGCTTTCTTT,CASSSYNPGTLRMNTEAFF
NA,few,TRBJ1-5,TRBV7-8,TGTGCCAGCAGCTTAGATCTGGGTAGAGTGCAGCCCCAGCATTTT,CASSLDLGRVQPQHF
TRBD2,NA,TRBJ2-3,TRBV7-6,TGTGCCAGCAGCTCTACTAGCGGGGGATTCACAGATACGCAGTATTTT,CASSSTSGGFTDTQYF
NA,many,TRBJ2-1,TRBV7-8,TGTGCCAGCAGCTTATCCCCACTAGCCCCGCCTTACAATGAGCAGTTCTTC,CASSLSPLAPPYNEQFF
TRBD2,NA,TRBJ2-1,TRBV6-8,TGTGCCAGCAGCCCTAGCGGGAGGAGGGGTGAGCAGTTCTTC,CASSPSGRRGEQFF